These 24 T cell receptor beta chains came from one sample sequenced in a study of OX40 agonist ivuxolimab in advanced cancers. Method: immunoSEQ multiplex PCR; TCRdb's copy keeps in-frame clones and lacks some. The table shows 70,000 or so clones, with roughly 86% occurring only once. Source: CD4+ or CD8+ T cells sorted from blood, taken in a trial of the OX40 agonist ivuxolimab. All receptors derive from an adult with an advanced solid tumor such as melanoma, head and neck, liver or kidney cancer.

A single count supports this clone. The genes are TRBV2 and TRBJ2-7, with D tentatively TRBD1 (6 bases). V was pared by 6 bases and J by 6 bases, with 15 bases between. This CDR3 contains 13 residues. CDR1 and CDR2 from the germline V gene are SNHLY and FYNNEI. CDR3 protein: CASRPIRGSEQYF. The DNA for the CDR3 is TGTGCCAGCAGGCCCATAAGGGGGTCCGAGCAGTACTTC.

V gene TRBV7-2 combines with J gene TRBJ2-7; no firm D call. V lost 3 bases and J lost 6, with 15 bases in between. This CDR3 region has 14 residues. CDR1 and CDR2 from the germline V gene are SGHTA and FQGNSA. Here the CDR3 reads CASSFPVALAEQYF. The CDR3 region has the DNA TGTGCCAGCAGCTTCCCCGTTGCGTTAGCCGAGCAGTACTTC.

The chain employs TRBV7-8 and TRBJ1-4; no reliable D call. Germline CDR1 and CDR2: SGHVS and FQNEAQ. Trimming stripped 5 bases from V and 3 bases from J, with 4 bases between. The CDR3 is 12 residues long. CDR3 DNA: TGTGCCAGCAGCAGGGCTAATGAAAAACTGTTTTTT. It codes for CASSRANEKLFF.

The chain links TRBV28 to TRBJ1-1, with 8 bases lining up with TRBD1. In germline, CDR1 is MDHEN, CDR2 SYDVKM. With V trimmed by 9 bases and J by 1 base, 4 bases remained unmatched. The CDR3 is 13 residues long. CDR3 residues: CASQQGGNTEAFF. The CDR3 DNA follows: TGTGCCAGTCAACAGGGGGGGAACACTGAAGCTTTCTTT. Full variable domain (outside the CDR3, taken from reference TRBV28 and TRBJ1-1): DVKVTQSSRYLVKRTGEKVFLECVQDMDHENMFWYRQDPGLGLRLIYFSYDVKMKEKGDIPEGYSVSREKKERFSLILESASTNQTSMYLCASQQGGNTEAFFGQGTRLTVV.

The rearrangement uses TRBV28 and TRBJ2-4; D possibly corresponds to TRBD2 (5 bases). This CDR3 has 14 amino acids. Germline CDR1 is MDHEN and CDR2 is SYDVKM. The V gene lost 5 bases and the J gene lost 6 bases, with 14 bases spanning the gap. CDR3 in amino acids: CASSAQSEGNIQYF. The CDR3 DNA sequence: TGTGCCAGCAGTGCCCAGAGTGAGGGAAACATTCAGTACTTC.

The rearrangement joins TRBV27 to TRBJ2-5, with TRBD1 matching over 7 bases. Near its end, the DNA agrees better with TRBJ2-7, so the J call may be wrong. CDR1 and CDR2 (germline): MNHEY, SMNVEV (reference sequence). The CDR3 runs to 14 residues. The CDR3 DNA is TGTGCCAGCAGGGACAGGCCTAGCTCCTACGAGCAGTACTTC. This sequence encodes CASRDRPSSYEQYF.

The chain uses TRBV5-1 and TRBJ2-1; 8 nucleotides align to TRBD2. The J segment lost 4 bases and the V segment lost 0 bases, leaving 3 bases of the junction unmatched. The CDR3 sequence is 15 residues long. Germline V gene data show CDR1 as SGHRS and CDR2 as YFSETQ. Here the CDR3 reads CASSLGLAGYNEQFF. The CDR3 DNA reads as TGCGCCAGCAGCTTGGGGTTAGCGGGATACAATGAGCAGTTCTTC.

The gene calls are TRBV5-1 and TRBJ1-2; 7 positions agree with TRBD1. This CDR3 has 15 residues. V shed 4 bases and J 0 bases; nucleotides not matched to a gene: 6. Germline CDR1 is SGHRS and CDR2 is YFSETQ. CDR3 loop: CASSPSGTANYGYTF. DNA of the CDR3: TGCGCCAGCAGCCCCTCCGGGACAGCTAACTATGGCTACACCTTC.

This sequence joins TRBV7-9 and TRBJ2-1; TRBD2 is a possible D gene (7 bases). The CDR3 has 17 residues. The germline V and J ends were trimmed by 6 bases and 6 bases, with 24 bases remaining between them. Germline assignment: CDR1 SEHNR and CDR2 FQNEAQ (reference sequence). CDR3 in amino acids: CASRQVGGQGRRNEQFF. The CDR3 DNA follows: TGTGCCAGCAGGCAGGTCGGGGGGCAGGGAAGGCGCAATGAGCAGTTCTTC.

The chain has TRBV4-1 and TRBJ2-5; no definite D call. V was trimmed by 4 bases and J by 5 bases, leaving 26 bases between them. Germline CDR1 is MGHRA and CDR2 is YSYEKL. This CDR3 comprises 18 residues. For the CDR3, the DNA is TGCGCCAGCAGCCTAACTACCGGCGTCCACCCGCCTTTGGAGACCCAGTACTTC. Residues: CASSLTTGVHPPLETQYF.

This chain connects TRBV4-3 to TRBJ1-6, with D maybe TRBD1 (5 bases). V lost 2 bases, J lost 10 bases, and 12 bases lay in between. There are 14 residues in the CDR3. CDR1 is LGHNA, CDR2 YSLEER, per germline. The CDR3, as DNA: TGCGCCAGCAGCCAAAAGGACACCAACTCACCCCTCCACTTT. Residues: CASSQKDTNSPLHF.

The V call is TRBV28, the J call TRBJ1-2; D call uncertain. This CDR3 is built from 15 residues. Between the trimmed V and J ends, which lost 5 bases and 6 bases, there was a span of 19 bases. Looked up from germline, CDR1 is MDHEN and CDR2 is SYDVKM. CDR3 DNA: TGTGCCAGCAGTCCAACCGGAAGGGCAGTCCATGGCTACACCTTC. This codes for CASSPTGRAVHGYTF.

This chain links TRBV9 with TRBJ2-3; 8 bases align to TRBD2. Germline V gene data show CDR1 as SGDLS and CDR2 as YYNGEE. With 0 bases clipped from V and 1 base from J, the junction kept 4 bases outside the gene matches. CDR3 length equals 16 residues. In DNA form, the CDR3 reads TGTGCCAGCAGCGTAGTGGGTAGCGGGGGCACAGATACGCAGTATTTT. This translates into CASSVVGSGGTDTQYF.

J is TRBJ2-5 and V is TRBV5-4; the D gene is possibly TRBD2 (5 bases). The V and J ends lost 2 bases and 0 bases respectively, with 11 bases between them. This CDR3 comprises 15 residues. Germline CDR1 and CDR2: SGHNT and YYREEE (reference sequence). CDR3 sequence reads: CASSLSGLHQETQYF. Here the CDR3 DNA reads TGTGCCAGCAGCTTATCTGGACTCCACCAAGAGACCCAGTACTTC.

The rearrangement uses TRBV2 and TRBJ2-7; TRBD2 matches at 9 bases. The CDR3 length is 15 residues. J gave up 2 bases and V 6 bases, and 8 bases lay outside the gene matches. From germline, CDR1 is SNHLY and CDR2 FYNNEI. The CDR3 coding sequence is TGTGCCAGCAGGGGCCAGGCTAGCGGGACCTACGAGCAGTACTTC. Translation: CASRGQASGTYEQYF. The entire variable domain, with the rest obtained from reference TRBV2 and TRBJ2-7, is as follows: EPEVTQTPSHQVTQMGQEVILRCVPISNHLYFYWYRQILGQKVEFLVSFYNNEISEKSEIFDDQFSVERPDGSNFTLKIRSTKLEDSAMYFCASRGQASGTYEQYFGPGTRLTVT.

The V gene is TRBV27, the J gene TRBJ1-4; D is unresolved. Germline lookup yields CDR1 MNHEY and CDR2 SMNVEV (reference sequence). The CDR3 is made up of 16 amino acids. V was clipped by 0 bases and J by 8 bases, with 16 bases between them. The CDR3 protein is CASSLSNKGGREKLFF. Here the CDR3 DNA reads TGTGCCAGCAGTTTATCGAATAAGGGTGGTAGGGAAAAACTGTTTTTT.

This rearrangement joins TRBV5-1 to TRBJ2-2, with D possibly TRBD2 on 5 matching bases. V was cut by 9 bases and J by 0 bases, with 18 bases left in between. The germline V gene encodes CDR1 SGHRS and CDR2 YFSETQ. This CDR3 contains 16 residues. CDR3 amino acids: CATSREGPSNTGELFF. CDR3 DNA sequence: TGCGCCACCTCCCGTGAGGGCCCCTCGAACACCGGGGAGCTGTTTTTT.

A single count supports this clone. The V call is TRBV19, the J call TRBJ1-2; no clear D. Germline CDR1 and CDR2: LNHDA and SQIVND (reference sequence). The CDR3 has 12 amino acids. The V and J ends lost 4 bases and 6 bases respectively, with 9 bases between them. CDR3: CASSTRSHGYTF. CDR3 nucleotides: TGTGCCAGTAGTACTAGGTCGCATGGCTACACCTTC.

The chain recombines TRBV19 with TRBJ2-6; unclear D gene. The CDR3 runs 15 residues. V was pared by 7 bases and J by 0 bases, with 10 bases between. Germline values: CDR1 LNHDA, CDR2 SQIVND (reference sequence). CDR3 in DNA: TGTGCCAGTAAGGTTGGGTTCTCTGGGGCCAACGTCCTGACTTTC. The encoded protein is CASKVGFSGANVLTF.

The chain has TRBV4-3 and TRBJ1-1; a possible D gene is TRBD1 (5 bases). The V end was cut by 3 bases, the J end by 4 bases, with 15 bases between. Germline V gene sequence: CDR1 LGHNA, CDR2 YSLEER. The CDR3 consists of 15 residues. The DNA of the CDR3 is TGCGCCAGCAGCCAGGAGAGGGGCGGACCCACTGAAGCTTTCTTT. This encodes CASSQERGGPTEAFF.

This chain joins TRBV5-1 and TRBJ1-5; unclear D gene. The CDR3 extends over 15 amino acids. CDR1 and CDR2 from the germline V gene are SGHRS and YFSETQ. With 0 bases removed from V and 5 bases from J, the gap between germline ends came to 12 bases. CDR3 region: CASSLVPGSDQPQHF. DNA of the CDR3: TGCGCCAGCAGCTTGGTCCCGGGATCCGATCAGCCCCAGCATTTT.

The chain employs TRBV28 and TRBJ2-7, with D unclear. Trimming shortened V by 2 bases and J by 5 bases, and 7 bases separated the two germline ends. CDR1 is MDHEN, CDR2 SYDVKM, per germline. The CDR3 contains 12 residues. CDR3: CASSLKGNEQYF. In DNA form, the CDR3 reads TGTGCCAGCAGTTTAAAAGGGAACGAGCAGTACTTC. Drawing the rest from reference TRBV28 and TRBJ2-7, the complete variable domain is DVKVTQSSRYLVKRTGEKVFLECVQDMDHENMFWYRQDPGLGLRLIYFSYDVKMKEKGDIPEGYSVSREKKERFSLILESASTNQTSMYLCASSLKGNEQYFGPGTRLTVT.

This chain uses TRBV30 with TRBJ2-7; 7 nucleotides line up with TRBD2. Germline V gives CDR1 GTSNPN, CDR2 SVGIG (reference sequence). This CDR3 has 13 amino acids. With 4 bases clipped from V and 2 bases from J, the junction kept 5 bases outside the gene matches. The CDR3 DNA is TGTGCCTGGAAACACGCGGGAGCCTACGAGCAGTACTTC. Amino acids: CAWKHAGAYEQYF.

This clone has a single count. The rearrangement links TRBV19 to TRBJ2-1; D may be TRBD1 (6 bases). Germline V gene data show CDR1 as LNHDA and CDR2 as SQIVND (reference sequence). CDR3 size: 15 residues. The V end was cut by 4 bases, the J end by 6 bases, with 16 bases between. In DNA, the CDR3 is TGTGCCAGTAGTACCCCGACAGGACTGGGCAATGAGCAGTTCTTC. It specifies CASSTPTGLGNEQFF.